This record covers a single TCR beta chain. Produced via immunoSEQ multiplex PCR; TCRdb's table is partial and in-frame only. The table shows under 20,000 clones, with approximately 83% occurring only once. CDR3 length: 18 amino acids. Germline CDR1 SGHRS, CDR2 YFSETQ. Trimming left V 7 bases short and J 0 bases short, with 25 bases between. This sample was taken from a study of CD4+ T cells in melanoma. The chain combines TRBV5-1 with TRBJ1-2, with no clear D. This TCR was recovered from a human donor with melanoma. Sequences were obtained from cells from a culture (not recorded whether cultured in vitro). CDR3 sequence reads: CASPSPNRVHPANYGYTF. CDR3 nucleotide sequence: TGCGCCAGCCCATCCCCCAATCGGGTTCACCCCGCTAACTATGGCTACACCTTC.